The source of this T cell receptor beta chain is a study of prognosis after radiotherapy for stage I lung cancer. The CDR3 consists of 14 residues. Germline CDR1 is LNHDA and CDR2 is SQIVND (reference sequence). V gave up 3 bases and J gave up 0 bases, with 9 bases separating them. Amplicons of TCR beta CDR3 were generated from genomic DNA by two-round multiplex PCR. The authors ran first-round PCR with primers specific to each TRBV and TRBJ gene. One entry per CDR3 protein, called by TCRdb with MiXCR from the multiplex PCR reads. The sample consists of around 27,000 distinct CDR3 sequences, around 30% of them appearing once. The table lists this clonotype with many counts.

This TCR derives from a donor aged 50 or older with non-small cell lung cancer. The source material was PBMCs, sampled before or after stereotactic body radiation therapy (not recorded which). The rearrangement joins TRBV19 to TRBJ2-7; possible D gene TRBD2, 6 bases. The CDR3 here is CASSIGGNSYEQYF. The CDR3 DNA follows: TGTGCCAGTAGTATCGGAGGGAACTCCTACGAGCAGTACTTC.